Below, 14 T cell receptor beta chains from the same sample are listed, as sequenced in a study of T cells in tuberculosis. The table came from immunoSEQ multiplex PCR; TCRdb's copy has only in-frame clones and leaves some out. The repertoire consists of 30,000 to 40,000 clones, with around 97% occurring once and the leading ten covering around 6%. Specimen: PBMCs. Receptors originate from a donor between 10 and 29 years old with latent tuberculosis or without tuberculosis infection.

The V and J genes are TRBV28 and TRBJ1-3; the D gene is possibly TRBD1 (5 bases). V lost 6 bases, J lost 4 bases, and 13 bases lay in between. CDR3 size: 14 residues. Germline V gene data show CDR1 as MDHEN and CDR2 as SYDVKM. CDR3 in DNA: TGTGCCAGCAGGGAAGCGGGGCCGGGAAACACCATATATTTT. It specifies CASREAGPGNTIYF.

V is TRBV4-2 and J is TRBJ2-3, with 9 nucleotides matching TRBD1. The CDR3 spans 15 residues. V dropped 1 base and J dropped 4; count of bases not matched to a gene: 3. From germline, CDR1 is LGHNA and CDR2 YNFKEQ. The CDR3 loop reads CASSQATGGADTQYF. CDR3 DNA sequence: TGTGCCAGCAGCCAAGCAACAGGGGGCGCAGATACGCAGTATTTT.

CDR3 amino acids: CASSLPARTGGETQYF. In nucleotides, the CDR3 is TGTGCCAGTAGCCTCCCCGCGCGGACAGGGGGCGAGACGCAGTATTTT. The chain combines TRBV5-4 with TRBJ2-3, with TRBD1 matching 11 bases. The CDR3 is 16 amino acids. Germline V gene sequence: CDR1 SGHNT, CDR2 YYREEE (reference sequence). Germline trimming cut 8 bases from V and 9 bases from J; bases unmatched to any gene: 17.

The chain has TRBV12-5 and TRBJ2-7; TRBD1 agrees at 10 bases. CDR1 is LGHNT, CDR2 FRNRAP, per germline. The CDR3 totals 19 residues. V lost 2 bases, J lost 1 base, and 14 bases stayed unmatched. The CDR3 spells CASGLQRTGGSFRSYEQYF. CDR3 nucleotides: TGTGCTAGTGGTTTGCAGAGGACAGGGGGGTCCTTTAGATCCTACGAGCAGTACTTC.

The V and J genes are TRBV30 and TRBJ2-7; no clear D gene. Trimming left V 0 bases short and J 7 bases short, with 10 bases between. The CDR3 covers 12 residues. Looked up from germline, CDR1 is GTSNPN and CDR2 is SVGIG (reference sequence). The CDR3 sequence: CAWSVPGREQYF. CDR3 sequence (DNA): TGTGCCTGGAGTGTACCAGGCCGAGAGCAGTACTTC.

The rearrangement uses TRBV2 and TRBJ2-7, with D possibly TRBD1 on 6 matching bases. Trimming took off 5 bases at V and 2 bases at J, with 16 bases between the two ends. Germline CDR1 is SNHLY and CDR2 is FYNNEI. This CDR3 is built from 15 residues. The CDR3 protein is CASSPQGPNPYEQYF. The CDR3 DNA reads TGTGCCAGCAGTCCACAGGGACCCAACCCCTACGAGCAGTACTTC.

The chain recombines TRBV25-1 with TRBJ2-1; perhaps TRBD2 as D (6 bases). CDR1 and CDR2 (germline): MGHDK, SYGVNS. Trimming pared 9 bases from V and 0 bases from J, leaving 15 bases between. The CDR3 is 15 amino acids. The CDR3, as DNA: TGTGCCAGTTCCGCGGTGGGGGGCTCCTACAATGAGCAGTTCTTC. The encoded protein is CASSAVGGSYNEQFF.

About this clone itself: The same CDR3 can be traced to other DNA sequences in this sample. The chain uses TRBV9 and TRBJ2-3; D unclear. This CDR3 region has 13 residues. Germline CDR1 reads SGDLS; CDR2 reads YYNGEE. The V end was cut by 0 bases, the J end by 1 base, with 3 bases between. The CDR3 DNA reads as TGTGCCAGCAGCGTAGCAGGCACAGATACGCAGTATTTT. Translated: CASSVAGTDTQYF.

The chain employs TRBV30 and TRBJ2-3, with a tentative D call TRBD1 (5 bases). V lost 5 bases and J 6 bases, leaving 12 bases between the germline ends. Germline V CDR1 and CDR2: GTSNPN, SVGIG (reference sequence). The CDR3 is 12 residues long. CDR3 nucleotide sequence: TGTGCCTGGCTAGGGGCCGGCGATACGCAGTATTTT. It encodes CAWLGAGDTQYF.

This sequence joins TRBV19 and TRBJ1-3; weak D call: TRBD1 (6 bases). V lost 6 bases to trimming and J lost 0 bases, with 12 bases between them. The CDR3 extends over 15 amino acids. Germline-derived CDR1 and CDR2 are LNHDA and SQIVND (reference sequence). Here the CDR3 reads CASRTDRHSGNTIYF. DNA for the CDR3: TGTGCCAGTAGGACGGACAGACACTCTGGAAACACCATATATTTT.

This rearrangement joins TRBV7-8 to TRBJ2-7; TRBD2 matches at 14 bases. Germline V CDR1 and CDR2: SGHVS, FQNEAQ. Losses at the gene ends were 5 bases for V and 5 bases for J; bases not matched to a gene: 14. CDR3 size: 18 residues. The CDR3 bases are TGTGCCAGCAGCCCGAGACTAGCGGGAGGGCCAACATTGCACGAGCAGTACTTC. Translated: CASSPRLAGGPTLHEQYF.

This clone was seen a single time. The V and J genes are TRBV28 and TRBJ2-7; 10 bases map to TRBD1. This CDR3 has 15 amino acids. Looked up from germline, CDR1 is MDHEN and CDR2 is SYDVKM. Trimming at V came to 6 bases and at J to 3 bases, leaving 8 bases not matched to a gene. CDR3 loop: CASRGHRDRGYEQYF. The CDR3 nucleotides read TGTGCCAGCAGGGGTCACCGGGACAGGGGCTACGAGCAGTACTTC.

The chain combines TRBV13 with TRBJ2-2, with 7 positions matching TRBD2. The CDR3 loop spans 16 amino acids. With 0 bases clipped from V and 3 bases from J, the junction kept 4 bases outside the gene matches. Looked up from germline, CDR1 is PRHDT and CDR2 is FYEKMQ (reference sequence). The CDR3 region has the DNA TGTGCCAGCAGCTTAGGCCTGGCGGGAGACACCGGGGAGCTGTTTTTT. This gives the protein CASSLGLAGDTGELFF.

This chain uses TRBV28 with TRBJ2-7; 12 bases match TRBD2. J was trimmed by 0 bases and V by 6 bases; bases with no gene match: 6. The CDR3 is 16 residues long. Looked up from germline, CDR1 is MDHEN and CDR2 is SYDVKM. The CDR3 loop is CASSLTSGRTSYEQYF. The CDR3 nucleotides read TGTGCCAGCAGCCTAACTAGCGGGAGGACCTCCTACGAGCAGTACTTC.